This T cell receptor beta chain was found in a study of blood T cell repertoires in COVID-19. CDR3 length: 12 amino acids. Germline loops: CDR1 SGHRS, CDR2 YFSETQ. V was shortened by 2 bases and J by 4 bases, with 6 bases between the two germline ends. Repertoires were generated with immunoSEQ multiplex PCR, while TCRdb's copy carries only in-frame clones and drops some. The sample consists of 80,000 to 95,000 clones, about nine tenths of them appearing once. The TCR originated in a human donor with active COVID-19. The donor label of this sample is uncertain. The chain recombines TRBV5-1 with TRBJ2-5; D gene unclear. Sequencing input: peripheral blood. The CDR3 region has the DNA TGCGCCAGCAGCTTTCCGGGAGAGACCCAGTACTTC. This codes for CASSFPGETQYF.